This T cell receptor (beta chain) stems from a study of shared clonotypes between healthy human individuals. Study-level information: Per donor, three plates held CD4 naive cells, three held CD4 memory, two held CD8 naive and one held CD8 memory.

Notes on the study in general: Limited genetic and exposure-history diversity came from having few donors. Sequencing depth was expected to influence donor clonotype sharing.

Profiled with immunoSEQ multiplex PCR; TCRdb holds only in-frame clones, not every one. The sample lists about 1.5 million clones; nearly 99% were seen once. The CDR3 covers 13 residues. Trimming cost V 1 base and J 9 bases, with 10 bases left between them. The germline gives CDR1 SGHAT, CDR2 FQNNGV. Of note for this clone: Its antigen remains unknown.

This receptor was taken from a man aged 30 to 39 in good health. Input material: naive CD4+ T cells sorted from blood. As to subset: CD45RA+ positively selected. The chain has TRBV11-2 and TRBJ2-1; no clear D gene. In DNA form, the CDR3 reads TGTGCCAGCAGCTTAGTACAGCGCCGTGAGCAGTTCTTC. Its translation: CASSLVQRREQFF.